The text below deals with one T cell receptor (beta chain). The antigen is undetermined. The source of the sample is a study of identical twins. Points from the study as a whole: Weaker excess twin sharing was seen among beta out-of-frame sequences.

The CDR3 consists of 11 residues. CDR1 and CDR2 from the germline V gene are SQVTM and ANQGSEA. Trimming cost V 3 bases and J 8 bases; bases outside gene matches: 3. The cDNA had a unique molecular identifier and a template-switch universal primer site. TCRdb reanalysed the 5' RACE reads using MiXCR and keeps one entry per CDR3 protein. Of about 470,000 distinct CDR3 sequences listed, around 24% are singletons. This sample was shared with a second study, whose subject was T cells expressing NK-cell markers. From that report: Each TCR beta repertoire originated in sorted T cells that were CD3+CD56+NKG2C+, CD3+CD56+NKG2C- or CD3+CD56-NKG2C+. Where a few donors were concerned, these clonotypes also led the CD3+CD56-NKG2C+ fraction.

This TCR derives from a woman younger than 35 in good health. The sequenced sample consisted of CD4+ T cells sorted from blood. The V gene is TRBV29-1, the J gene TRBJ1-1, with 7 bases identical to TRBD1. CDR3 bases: TGCAGCGTTGAGAAGGGGGCAGAAGCTTTCTTT. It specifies CSVEKGAEAFF.